Below are 7 T cell receptor beta chains sequenced from a single sample in a study of shared clonotypes between healthy human individuals. Produced via immunoSEQ multiplex PCR; TCRdb's table is partial and in-frame only. The data contain more than 900,000 clones, around three quarters of them singletons. Specimen: memory CD4+ T cells from PBMCs. Subset: CD45RA-negative fraction. The receptors were sampled from a man aged 18 to 30 in good health. Some clones in this sample may be carry-over from other donors' samples.

Note on this clone: This could be a read error, since a much larger clone is one nucleotide away. J is TRBJ1-5 and V is TRBV4-2, with unresolved D. Trimming removed 5 bases at V and 4 bases at J, with 6 bases between. The CDR3 length is 12 residues. CDR1 LGHNA and CDR2 YNFKEQ come from the germline V gene. This chain's CDR3 is CASSLDNQPQHF. CDR3 sequence (DNA): TGTGCCAGCAGCTTGGATAATCAGCCCCAGCATTTT.

The chain is built from TRBV10-3 and TRBJ1-2; D unresolved. V was cut by 5 bases and J by 8 bases, with 18 bases left in between. Germline V lookup: CDR1 ENHRY, CDR2 SYGVKD. The CDR3 is 14 residues long. The CDR3 DNA reads TGTGCCATCAGTCCCCCGGGGTCAGTCGAAGGCTACACCTTC. It yields the protein CAISPPGSVEGYTF.

The chain couples TRBV4-1 to TRBJ1-5; D uncertain. This CDR3 spans 14 amino acids. Germline V gives CDR1 MGHRA, CDR2 YSYEKL. V lost 0 bases to trimming and J lost 3 bases, with 6 bases between them. In DNA, the CDR3 is TGCGCCAGCAGCCAAGAAGTGTTCAATCAGCCCCAGCATTTT. As protein: CASSQEVFNQPQHF.

About this clone itself: Other DNA sequences in the same sample also yield this CDR3. The V call is TRBV28, the J call TRBJ1-5, with D possibly matching TRBD1 (5 bases). Germline CDR1 MDHEN, CDR2 SYDVKM. Trimming took 7 bases from V and 7 from J, leaving 14 bases between them. The CDR3 totals 13 residues. The CDR3 sequence: CASTKGAGQPQHF. DNA of the CDR3: TGTGCCAGCACCAAGGGAGCAGGGCAGCCCCAGCATTTT.

This chain uses TRBV28 with TRBJ2-2; D possibly corresponds to TRBD2 (7 bases). Trimming removed 6 bases from V and 6 bases from J, with 17 bases in between. The CDR3 length is 15 residues. Germline CDR1 is MDHEN and CDR2 is SYDVKM. The CDR3 nucleotides are TGTGCCAGCAGCCCTACGTGGGGGGGCCCCGGGGAGCTGTTTTTT. Translated: CASSPTWGGPGELFF.

The rearrangement links TRBV7-2 to TRBJ2-5; unclear D gene. Germline CDR1 and CDR2: SGHTA and FQGNSA. V was pared by 2 bases and J by 4 bases, with 11 bases between. This CDR3 is built from 14 residues. The CDR3, as DNA: TGTGCCAGCAGCTTAAATCCGGGCCCAGAGACCCAGTACTTC. This sequence encodes CASSLNPGPETQYF. Full variable domain (missing parts from reference TRBV7-2 and TRBJ2-5): GAGVSQSPSNKVTEKGKDVELRCDPISGHTALYWYRQSLGQGLEFLIYFQGNSAPDKSGLPSDRFSAERTGGSVSTLTIQRTQQEDSAVYLCASSLNPGPETQYFGPGTRLLVL.

The chain recombines TRBV4-1 with TRBJ2-7, with unresolved D. This CDR3 has 15 amino acids. CDR1 and CDR2 (germline): MGHRA, YSYEKL. V was shortened by 4 bases and J by 0 bases, with 13 bases between the two germline ends. CDR3 sequence: CASSLGPLSSYEQYF. DNA for the CDR3: TGCGCCAGCAGCCTCGGGCCCCTAAGCTCCTACGAGCAGTACTTC.